The 26 T cell receptor beta chains below all came from one sample that was sequenced in a study of T cell responses to AZD1222 COVID-19 vaccine. This table comes from immunoSEQ multiplex PCR, and its TCRdb copy is limited to in-frame clones, with some not included. The table shows approximately 130,000 clones, with about nine tenths occurring only once. The source was peripheral blood, collected on day 0 of AZD1222 vaccination. The receptors stem from an adult in good health.

Remarks on this clone: One junction end disagrees with the germline gene, perhaps due to a read error. The V and J genes are TRBV19 and TRBJ1-1; the D is unclear. CDR3 length: 15 residues. In germline, CDR1 is LNHDA, CDR2 SQIVND (reference sequence). CDR3 bases: TGTGCTAGTAATCTATCGGCCGGATCGAACACTGAAGCTTTCTTT. As protein: CASNLSAGSNTEAFF.

The V gene is TRBV27, the J gene TRBJ2-2; TRBD1 agrees at 9 bases. This CDR3 has 14 residues. V trimming: 7 bases; J trimming: 4 bases; junction bases outside the gene matches: 4. CDR1 and CDR2 (germline): MNHEY, SMNVEV (reference sequence). CDR3 amino acids: CASILTGGTGELFF. CDR3 bases: TGTGCCAGCATCTTGACAGGGGGCACCGGGGAGCTGTTTTTT.

This clone was counted once. The chain carries TRBV7-9 and TRBJ2-3, with D tentatively TRBD2 (5 bases). From germline, CDR1 is SEHNR and CDR2 FQNEAQ (reference sequence). CDR3 size: 11 residues. Trimming removed 4 bases from V and 12 bases from J, with 11 bases in between. The CDR3 sequence is CASSSRTPQYF. The DNA of the CDR3 is TGTGCCAGCAGCTCTCGGACTCCTCAGTATTTT.

The CDR3 nucleotides read TGTGCCAGTAGTATAGTGCGGAGGCAAAACATTCAGTACTTC. Translating gives CASSIVRRQNIQYF. The chain combines TRBV19 with TRBJ2-4; D is possibly TRBD2 (5 bases). V was clipped by 1 base and J by 5 bases, with 9 bases between them. The CDR3 contains 14 residues. Looked up from germline, CDR1 is LNHDA and CDR2 is SQIVND (reference sequence).

V gene TRBV4-2 combines with J gene TRBJ2-1, with 13 bases aligning to TRBD2. The J segment lost 6 bases and the V segment lost 4 bases, leaving 12 bases of the junction unmatched. CDR3 length: 18 residues. Germline V CDR1 and CDR2: LGHNA, YNFKEQ. The CDR3 sequence is CASSPGQGTSGRANEQFF. The DNA of the CDR3 is TGTGCCAGCAGCCCCGGACAGGGCACTAGCGGGAGGGCCAATGAGCAGTTCTTC.

The rearrangement joins TRBV5-4 to TRBJ1-2, with D unclear. CDR1 is SGHNT, CDR2 YYREEE, per germline (reference sequence). Trimming stripped 5 bases from V and 8 bases from J, with 22 bases between. CDR3 size: 15 residues. CDR3 residues: CASSIPPGTPRGYTF. The CDR3 bases are TGTGCCAGCAGTATCCCCCCAGGTACTCCAAGGGGCTACACCTTC.

This chain uses TRBV28 with TRBJ2-1, with TRBD1 as a possible D gene (5 bases). With 4 bases removed from V and 4 bases from J, the gap between germline ends came to 14 bases. This CDR3 is built from 15 residues. CDR1 and CDR2 from the germline V gene are MDHEN and SYDVKM. The CDR3 spells CASSSTGTRYNEQFF. Here the CDR3 DNA reads TGTGCCAGCAGTTCAACAGGCACGCGATACAATGAGCAGTTCTTC.

The V call is TRBV27, the J call TRBJ1-5; 8 nucleotides agree with TRBD1. This CDR3 spans 14 amino acids. In germline, CDR1 is MNHEY, CDR2 SMNVEV (reference sequence). With 5 bases clipped from V and 4 bases from J, the junction kept 4 bases outside the gene matches. The CDR3 DNA follows: TGTGCCAGCAGTAGAGACAGGGGTAATCAGCCCCAGCATTTT. Translated, it gives CASSRDRGNQPQHF.

The rearrangement uses TRBV28 and TRBJ2-7; the match to TRBD1 covers 9 bases. The CDR3 consists of 14 residues. Trimming removed 10 bases from V and 1 base from J; junction bases left unmatched: 8. The V gene's germline CDR1 is MDHEN and CDR2 SYDVKM. The CDR3 bases are TGTGCCACCCGACAGGGGGTAGGGTCCTACGAGCAGTACTTC. It encodes CATRQGVGSYEQYF.

This clone was found once. Written as DNA, the CDR3 is TGCAGCGGACTAGCGGGAGGGACGTACACCGGGGAGCTGTTTTTT. Protein sequence: CSGLAGGTYTGELFF. V and J are TRBV29-1 and TRBJ2-2; TRBD2 matches at 14 bases. There are 15 residues in the CDR3. Germline loops: CDR1 SQVTM, CDR2 ANQGSEA. V shed 7 bases and J 3 bases; nucleotides not matched to a gene: 4.

V usage is TRBV6-6 and J usage is TRBJ1-2; perhaps TRBD1 as D (5 bases). Germline CDR1 reads MNHNY; CDR2 reads SVGAGI (reference sequence). This CDR3 is 15 amino acids long. V lost 0 bases to trimming and J lost 5 bases, with 13 bases between them. In nucleotides, the CDR3 is TGTGCCAGCAGTTACTCGGGGCAGGGCTCTTATGGCTACACCTTC. Residues: CASSYSGQGSYGYTF.

Concerning this clone itself: Other DNA sequences in this sample translate to the same CDR3. The rearrangement joins TRBV7-9 to TRBJ2-7; D is uncertain. The germline V and J ends were trimmed by 1 base and 3 bases, with 4 bases remaining between them. Germline V gene data show CDR1 as SEHNR and CDR2 as FQNEAQ (reference sequence). This CDR3 has 12 amino acids. The CDR3 region is CASSLGVYEQYF. The CDR3 DNA is TGTGCCAGCAGCTTAGGGGTCTACGAGCAGTACTTC.

This clone was recorded a few times. The chain has TRBV7-8 and TRBJ1-2, with D unresolved. The germline CDR1 and CDR2 sequences are SGHVS and FQNEAQ. The CDR3 contains 12 residues. V was clipped by 5 bases and J by 8 bases, with 12 bases between them. The chain's CDR3 is CASSPTRWGYTF. DNA of the CDR3: TGTGCCAGCAGCCCTACCCGGTGGGGCTACACCTTC.

The CDR3 DNA reads TGTGCCAGCAGCTTAGTAGCCATTGAACGGGCTAAAACCTTC. Encoded protein: CASSLVAIERAKTF. The chain joins TRBV7-9 to TRBJ1-2; D call uncertain. Per germline, CDR1 SEHNR and CDR2 FQNEAQ (reference sequence). The V gene lost 1 base and the J gene lost 14 bases, with 20 bases spanning the gap. CDR3 length: 14 amino acids.

This chain joins TRBV23-1 and TRBJ2-1; 8 positions match TRBD2. TRBV23-1 is known as an ORF, though its function is uncertain. J was trimmed by 15 bases and V by 6 bases; bases with no gene match: 16. The CDR3 is 14 residues long. CDR3 DNA: TGCGCCAGCAGCCCCGGACTAGCTCAAACGTTTCGGTTCTTC. Translation: CASSPGLAQTFRFF.

This chain uses TRBV5-6 with TRBJ2-3; TRBD1 is a possible D gene (6 bases). The CDR3 is 18 residues long. V was clipped by 2 bases and J by 8 bases, with 27 bases between them. In germline, CDR1 is SGHDT, CDR2 YYEEEE. CDR3 coding DNA: TGTGCCAGCAGCTTTCTTGCCCAAGAGGGACAACTCCGGGGTACGCAGTATTTT. Translated, it gives CASSFLAQEGQLRGTQYF.

The chain is built from TRBV7-6 and TRBJ2-2; D is perhaps TRBD2 (7 bases). The CDR3 covers 16 residues. CDR1 and CDR2 from the germline V gene are SGHVS and FNYEAQ. Trimming took off 5 bases at V and 0 bases at J, with 13 bases between the two ends. The CDR3, as DNA: TGTGCCAGCAGCCCGGGGGCGGGGGCGAACACCGGGGAGCTGTTTTTT. Translated, it gives CASSPGAGANTGELFF.

This chain links TRBV7-3 with TRBJ2-1; D is unclear. CDR1 is SGHTA and CDR2 is FQGTGA in the germline V gene. Trimming shortened V by 5 bases and J by 9 bases, and 14 bases separated the two germline ends. The CDR3 runs 13 residues. CDR3 in amino acids: CASSLVGSGEQFF. The CDR3 DNA reads as TGTGCCAGCAGCCTAGTGGGGTCAGGTGAGCAGTTCTTC.

There are a few counts of this clone. V and J are TRBV7-9 and TRBJ2-7; 10 bases match TRBD2. Trimming at V came to 4 bases and at J to 5 bases, leaving 5 bases not matched to a gene. The CDR3 contains 14 residues. Per germline, CDR1 SEHNR and CDR2 FQNEAQ (reference sequence). CDR3 loop: CASSSGTSAHEQYF. The CDR3 nucleotides read TGTGCCAGCAGCTCGGGGACTAGCGCCCACGAGCAGTACTTC.

V gene TRBV19 combines with J gene TRBJ1-5; tentatively, D is TRBD1 (5 bases). The germline V gene encodes CDR1 LNHDA and CDR2 SQIVND (reference sequence). CDR3 length: 17 residues. Trimming shortened V by 1 base and J by 0 bases, and 13 bases separated the two germline ends. CDR3 in amino acids: CASSIGGGGSSNQPQHF. The DNA for the CDR3 is TGTGCCAGTAGTATAGGGGGCGGAGGCTCTAGCAATCAGCCCCAGCATTTT.

The rearrangement uses TRBV6-6 and TRBJ2-1; D is undetermined. V was pared by 2 bases and J by 0 bases, with 11 bases between. The length of the CDR3 is 16 residues. Germline CDR1 and CDR2: MNHNY and SVGAGI (reference sequence). The DNA of the CDR3 is TGTGCCAGCAGTTACCCCGAGAAGATCTCCTACAATGAGCAGTTCTTC. Translated: CASSYPEKISYNEQFF.

Details on this clone: This sample includes further DNA sequences coding for the same CDR3. The chain is built from TRBV6-1 and TRBJ1-5; D may be TRBD1 (5 bases). The CDR3 loop spans 14 amino acids. V was pared by 2 bases and J by 4 bases, with 9 bases between. The germline CDR1 and CDR2 sequences are MNHNS and SASEGT. CDR3: CASSESGGNQPQHF. The CDR3 DNA is TGTGCCAGCAGTGAATCCGGGGGGAATCAGCCCCAGCATTTT.

The CDR3 DNA reads as TGCGCCAGCAGTGAGAGCCCCGGGGGCTATGGCTACACCTTC. It specifies CASSESPGGYGYTF. V gene TRBV10-2 combines with J gene TRBJ1-2, with D possibly being TRBD1 (5 bases). The CDR3 is made up of 14 amino acids. The V end lost 2 bases, the J end lost 4 bases, and 11 bases lay between the germline ends. CDR1 and CDR2 from the germline V gene are WSHSY and SAAADI.

The genes are TRBV19 and TRBJ1-4, with TRBD1 matching 7 bases. CDR3 length: 16 amino acids. J gave up 8 bases and V 7 bases, and 16 bases lay outside the gene matches. In germline, CDR1 is LNHDA, CDR2 SQIVND (reference sequence). This chain's CDR3 is CASNGGDETGKEKLFF. In nucleotides, the CDR3 is TGTGCCAGTAACGGGGGAGATGAGACAGGGAAAGAAAAACTGTTTTTT.

Here the CDR3 reads CASSLRGTGSYNEQFF. CDR3 in DNA: TGCGCCAGCAGCTTGAGGGGGACAGGTTCCTACAATGAGCAGTTCTTC. The V gene is TRBV5-1, the J gene TRBJ2-1, with 8 bases identical to TRBD1. The J segment lost 1 base and the V segment lost 1 base, leaving 4 bases of the junction unmatched. In germline, CDR1 is SGHRS, CDR2 YFSETQ. This CDR3 contains 16 residues.

V gene TRBV30 combines with J gene TRBJ2-1, with D possibly being TRBD1 (5 bases). Trimming removed 1 base from V and 5 bases from J, with 15 bases in between. Germline V gene data show CDR1 as GTSNPN and CDR2 as SVGIG (reference sequence). The CDR3 covers 15 residues. The chain's CDR3 is CAWSDSGKDNNEQFF. CDR3 DNA sequence: TGTGCCTGGAGTGATTCAGGGAAGGACAACAATGAGCAGTTCTTC.